The clone carrying this TCR beta chain has just a few counts. The target antigen is unknown. In total, each donor contributed a single heparinised blood draw that averaged about 120 mL. Unmatched junction bases numbered 6, after V lost 5 bases and J lost 3 bases. CDR1 is MDHEN and CDR2 is SYDVKM in the germline V gene. This CDR3 contains 15 residues. These data belong to a study of beta chain features in type 1 diabetes. Whole-study findings and limits: Whether TCRB rearrangement is influenced by HLA type went unresolved here.

The investigators reverse transcribed all of the isolated RNA, so they sequenced expressed TCRB transcripts. Data came from immunoSEQ multiplex PCR; TCRdb stores just in-frame clones and leaves some out. The sample includes fewer than 200,000 clones, 7.5% to 10% of them seen just once. This sequence was found in a man in his late teens or twenties in good health. The chain joins TRBV28 to TRBJ1-1; TRBD1 matches 10 bases. Sequenced material: central memory CD4+ T cells from blood. CDR3: CASSGAGTGDTEAFF. The CDR3 coding sequence is TGTGCCAGCAGTGGGGCCGGGACAGGGGACACTGAAGCTTTCTTT.